Listed here are 2 T cell receptor beta chains from one sample, sequenced in a study of T cell responses to AZD1222 COVID-19 vaccine. The method was immunoSEQ multiplex PCR; TCRdb's version includes in-frame clones alone and lacks a portion of them. The sample has approximately 130,000 clones; 90% are singletons. Sample: peripheral blood, taken on day 0 of AZD1222 vaccination. These receptor sequences come from an adult in good health.

V and J are TRBV19 and TRBJ2-5; 7 nucleotides match TRBD2. The CDR3 covers 13 residues. The junction had 11 bases not matched to a gene; V was cut back by 10 bases and J by 6 bases. Germline V gene lookup returns CDR1 LNHDA and CDR2 SQIVND (reference sequence). The CDR3 protein is CATTPTSEKTQYF. DNA of the CDR3: TGTGCCACCACCCCAACTAGCGAGAAGACCCAGTACTTC.

The rearrangement links TRBV7-3 to TRBJ1-2; no reliable D call. The germline V gene has CDR1 SGHTA and CDR2 FQGTGA. Trimming shortened V by 0 bases and J by 7 bases, and 9 bases separated the two germline ends. This CDR3 has 13 amino acids. CDR3 residues: CASSLTSGFGYTF. The CDR3 DNA reads TGTGCCAGCAGCTTAACGTCGGGTTTTGGCTACACCTTC. The complete variable domain, with remaining parts taken from reference TRBV7-3 and TRBJ1-2, reads GAGVSQTPSNKVTEKGKYVELRCDPISGHTALYWYRQSLGQGPEFLIYFQGTGAADDSGLPNDRFFAVRPEGSVSTLKIQRTERGDSAVYLCASSLTSGFGYTFGSGTRLTVV.